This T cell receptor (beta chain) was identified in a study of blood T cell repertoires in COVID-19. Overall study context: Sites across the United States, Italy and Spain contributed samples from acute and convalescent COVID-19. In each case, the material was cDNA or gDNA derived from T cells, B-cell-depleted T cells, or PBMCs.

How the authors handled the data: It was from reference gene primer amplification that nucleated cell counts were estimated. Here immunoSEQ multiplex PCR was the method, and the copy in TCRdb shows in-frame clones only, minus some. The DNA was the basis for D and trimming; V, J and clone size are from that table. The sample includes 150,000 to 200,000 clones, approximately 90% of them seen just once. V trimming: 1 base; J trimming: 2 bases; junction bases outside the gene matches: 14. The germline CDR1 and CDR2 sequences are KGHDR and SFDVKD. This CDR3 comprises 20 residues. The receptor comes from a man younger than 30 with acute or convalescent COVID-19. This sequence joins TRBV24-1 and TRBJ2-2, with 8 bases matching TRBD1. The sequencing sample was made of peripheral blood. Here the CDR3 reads CATSDLSDRAGRINTGELFF. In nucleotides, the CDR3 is TGTGCCACCAGTGATTTATCGGACAGGGCTGGGAGAATCAACACCGGGGAGCTGTTTTTT.